The following is a TCR beta chain sequence with its context. The data were taken from a study of blood T cell repertoires in COVID-19. Overall study context: In each case, the material was cDNA or gDNA derived from T cells, B-cell-depleted T cells, or PBMCs.

Per the authors' pipeline: Amplification of reference gene primers provided the estimated nucleated cell counts. Only in-frame clones appear in the TCRdb table, and some are missing; sequencing was by immunoSEQ multiplex PCR. V and J calls and clone size are copied from that table; D and trimming were computed from the DNA. The sample consists of about 300,000 clones, around 87% of them appearing once. The CDR3 is 16 residues long. Germline V gene lookup returns CDR1 KGHSH and CDR2 LQKENI. V lost 0 bases and J 0 bases, leaving 11 bases between the germline ends. The source material was peripheral blood. This chain uses TRBV18 with TRBJ1-2, with no clear D. The TCR was taken from a woman aged 40 to 50 who had recovered from COVID-19. CDR3: CASSPPWAPPNYGYTF. The DNA of the CDR3 is TGTGCCAGCTCACCACCTTGGGCACCCCCTAACTATGGCTACACCTTC.